This TCR beta chain was profiled in a study of T cell changes during pregnancy in multiple sclerosis. Only in-frame clones appear in the TCRdb table, and some are missing; sequencing was by immunoSEQ multiplex PCR. The sample consists of 85,000 to 120,000 clones, about 90% of them appearing once. This clone appeared once. The CDR3 extends over 16 amino acids. Germline V CDR1 and CDR2: SGHTA, FQGTGA. V shed 2 bases, J shed 1 base, and the junction held 4 bases outside the gene matches. This TCR was recovered from a female donor with multiple sclerosis, enrolled in a pregnancy study. The V gene is TRBV7-3, the J gene TRBJ2-3; 9 bases align to TRBD2. The sequencing here drew on peripheral blood, taken before pregnancy. The CDR3 reads CASSLRLAGGTDTQYF. CDR3 DNA: TGTGCCAGCAGCTTACGATTAGCGGGAGGCACAGATACGCAGTATTTT.